This T cell receptor beta chain comes out of a study of shared clonotypes between healthy human individuals. Study-level findings and limits: Sharing of clonotypes among donors was expected to vary with sequencing depth. Sample collection involved blood only; tissue repertoires are likely different.

Naive CD8 cells lacked CD45RO and underwent positive selection for CCR7, leaving out terminally differentiated effector memory CD45RA+ cells. The V and J ends lost 1 base and 2 bases respectively, with 15 bases between them. CDR3 length: 17 residues. CDR1 SGHAT and CDR2 FQNNGV come from the germline V gene. Original processing notes: Junction-only immunoSEQ data arrived without quality scores, meaning filtering differed. The method was immunoSEQ multiplex PCR; TCRdb's version includes in-frame clones alone and lacks a portion of them. V and J calls and clone size follow that table, whereas D and trimming were derived from the DNA. The data show about 2.2 million clones, 93% seen once. As concerns this clone: Its antigen is unknown.

This sequence joins TRBV11-2 and TRBJ2-1, with D perhaps TRBD2 (6 bases). The receptor was isolated from a man younger than 35 in good health. Some clones in this sample may be carry-over from other donors' samples. Sequenced sample: naive CD8+ T cells from PBMCs. The CDR3 here is CASSLAGGEGTYNEQFF. In DNA, the CDR3 is TGTGCCAGCAGCTTAGCCGGGGGAGAGGGGACCTACAATGAGCAGTTCTTC.